This TCR beta chain was captured by sequencing in a study of naive and memory T cell subsets. Two oligonucleotides, mixed equimolar, formed the beta constant-region primer covering TRBC1 and TRBC2. Four rounds of PCR amplified the ligated cDNA using nested alpha and beta constant-region primers plus SP2. Each CDR3 protein gets one entry after TCRdb re-called the UMI-ligation and nested PCR reads with MiXCR. The repertoire has about 120,000 distinct CDR3 sequences, around 35% of them found once; the top ten carry approximately 0.9%. Study-level findings and limits: No ground truth validated the naive and memory repertoire findings. In CD4 and CD8 cells, diversity dropped from naive through EMRA.

By share, this clonotype ranks as medium-sized (0.01 to 0.1%). Its antigen is not identified. Alpha and beta libraries were amplified separately from the second PCR onward. Four subsets defined by CD45RA and CD27 were sorted after CD3, CD4, CD8 and live/dead staining. The TCR originated in a human donor in good health. The specimen sequenced was central memory CD4+ T cells from blood.

CDR3 nucleotide sequence: TGCAGCGGATGGAGGGCAGACAAGACCCAGTACTTC. This encodes CSGWRADKTQYF. This sequence joins TRBV29-1 and TRBJ2-5; D may be TRBD2 (6 bases). The germline gives CDR1 SQVTM, CDR2 ANQGSEA. There are 12 residues in the CDR3. V gave up 7 bases and J gave up 6 bases, with 15 bases separating them.